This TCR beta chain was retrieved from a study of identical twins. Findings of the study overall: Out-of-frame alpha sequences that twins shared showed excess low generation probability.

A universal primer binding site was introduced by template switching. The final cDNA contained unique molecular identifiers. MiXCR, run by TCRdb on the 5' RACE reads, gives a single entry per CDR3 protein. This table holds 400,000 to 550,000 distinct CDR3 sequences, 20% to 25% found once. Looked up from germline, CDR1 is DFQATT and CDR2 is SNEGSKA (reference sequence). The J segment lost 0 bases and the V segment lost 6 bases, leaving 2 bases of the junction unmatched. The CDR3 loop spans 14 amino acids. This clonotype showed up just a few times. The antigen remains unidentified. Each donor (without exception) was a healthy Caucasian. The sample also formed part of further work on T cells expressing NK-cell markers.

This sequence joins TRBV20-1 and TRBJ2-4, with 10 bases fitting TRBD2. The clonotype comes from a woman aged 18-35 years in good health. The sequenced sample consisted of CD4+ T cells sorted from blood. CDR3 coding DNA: TGCAGTGCAGGACTAGCGGTAGCCAAAAACATTCAGTACTTC. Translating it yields CSAGLAVAKNIQYF.